The 8 T cell receptor beta chains presented below share a single source sample, sequenced in a study of OX40 agonist ivuxolimab in advanced cancers. Generated by immunoSEQ multiplex PCR, the TCRdb table keeps only in-frame clones and is missing some. The table shows approximately 52,000 clones, with roughly 81% occurring only once. The sequencing used CD4+ or CD8+ T cells sorted from blood, collected in a trial of the OX40 agonist ivuxolimab. The receptors were gathered from an adult with an advanced solid tumor such as melanoma, head and neck, liver or kidney cancer.

The chain links TRBV28 to TRBJ2-7; unclear D gene. The CDR3 covers 14 residues. V gave up 4 bases and J gave up 5 bases, with 15 bases separating them. CDR1 and CDR2 (germline): MDHEN, SYDVKM. CDR3 protein: CASSSSDHQDEQYF. As DNA, the CDR3 is TGTGCCAGCAGTTCCTCGGACCACCAGGACGAGCAGTACTTC.

The chain combines TRBV6-1 with TRBJ1-5; TRBD1 matches 11 bases. The CDR3 has 13 residues. The V gene end was trimmed by 8 bases and the J gene end by 5 bases; junction bases not matched to a gene: 2. CDR1 MNHNS and CDR2 SASEGT come from the germline V gene. CDR3 sequence (DNA): TGTGCCAGCGGACAGGGGGCGGATCAGCCCCAGCATTTT. This sequence encodes CASGQGADQPQHF.

This clone was counted once. The CDR3 loop is CASGQGDPGANVLTF. CDR3 sequence (DNA): TGCGCCAGCGGACAGGGCGACCCGGGGGCCAACGTCCTGACTTTC. The gene calls are TRBV5-1 and TRBJ2-6, with TRBD1 matching 8 bases. Unmatched junction bases numbered 7, after V lost 7 bases and J lost 4 bases. Germline values: CDR1 SGHRS, CDR2 YFSETQ. CDR3 length: 15 residues.

This chain uses TRBV6-1 with TRBJ1-4; D might be TRBD1 (5 bases). The CDR3 consists of 15 residues. CDR1 MNHNS and CDR2 SASEGT come from the germline V gene. V dropped 3 bases and J dropped 5 bases, with 13 bases sitting between them. CDR3 DNA: TGTGCCAGCAGTGACCTCGGGACCGTAAATGAAAAACTGTTTTTT. Its protein is CASSDLGTVNEKLFF.

The chain carries TRBV5-1 and TRBJ2-3; 10 bases are a match to TRBD1. With V trimmed by 3 bases and J by 3 bases, 4 bases remained unmatched. This CDR3 contains 15 residues. In germline, CDR1 is SGHRS, CDR2 YFSETQ. The CDR3 DNA follows: TGCGCCAGCAGCTGGGGACAGGGGCATACAGATACGCAGTATTTT. This codes for CASSWGQGHTDTQYF.

The DNA of the CDR3 is TGCGCCAGCAGCTTGGCCTTGGGGCAAGAGCAGTTCTTC. This gives the protein CASSLALGQEQFF. The J gene is TRBJ2-1, the V gene TRBV5-1; the D gene is possibly TRBD1 (5 bases). Germline loops: CDR1 SGHRS, CDR2 YFSETQ. This CDR3 has 13 residues. The V end was cut by 0 bases, the J end by 10 bases, with 11 bases between. The variable domain in full, with the rest retrieved from reference TRBV5-1 and TRBJ2-1, is KAGVTQTPRYLIKTRGQQVTLSCSPISGHRSVSWYQQTPGQGLQFLFEYFSETQRNKGNFPGRFSGRQFSNSRSEMNVSTLELGDSALYLCASSLALGQEQFFGPGTRLTVL.

The gene calls are TRBV4-2 and TRBJ2-7, with TRBD1 matching 12 bases. Germline lookup yields CDR1 LGHNA and CDR2 YNFKEQ. V shed 5 bases and J 5 bases; nucleotides not matched to a gene: 7. CDR3 length: 15 residues. CDR3 sequence reads: CASSAPGQGAHEQYF. The CDR3 DNA reads TGTGCCAGCAGCGCTCCGGGACAGGGGGCTCACGAGCAGTACTTC.

This chain uses TRBV2 with TRBJ2-1; TRBD2 might be the D (6 bases). The germline CDR1 and CDR2 sequences are SNHLY and FYNNEI. V was shortened by 4 bases and J by 9 bases, with 19 bases between the two germline ends. The CDR3 contains 15 residues. In DNA, the CDR3 is TGTGCCAGCAGTGGAGGGACTGACCCCTCCGGTGAGCAGTTCTTC. This encodes CASSGGTDPSGEQFF.